These 14 T cell receptor beta chains were all obtained from the same sample, sequenced in a study of shared clonotypes between healthy human individuals. The data were produced by immunoSEQ multiplex PCR, yet TCRdb's version contains in-frame clones alone and is incomplete. The sample yields some 2.1 million clones, 90% to 95% seen once. Specimen: naive CD4+ T cells sorted from blood. The sample's subset: CD45RA+ positively selected. These receptor sequences come from a man aged 18 to 29 in good health.

This chain links TRBV29-1 with TRBJ2-1; 15 nucleotides match TRBD2. V lost 4 bases and J lost 6; bases outside the gene matches: 7. Germline V gene data show CDR1 as SQVTM and CDR2 as ANQGSEA. This CDR3 is 16 amino acids long. Written as DNA, the CDR3 is TGCAGCGTTGGCGGACTAGCGGGAGGGTGGGTCAATGAGCAGTTCTTC. Protein product: CSVGGLAGGWVNEQFF.

The chain uses TRBV4-2 and TRBJ1-4, with TRBD1 identical over 7 bases. The CDR3 has 17 residues. V trimming: 0 bases; J trimming: 7 bases; junction bases outside the gene matches: 11. Germline CDR1 is LGHNA and CDR2 is YNFKEQ. CDR3 sequence: CASSQEATQGVGEKLFF. The CDR3 nucleotides are TGTGCCAGCAGCCAAGAGGCGACCCAGGGGGTTGGTGAAAAACTGTTTTTT.

The chain uses TRBV10-3 and TRBJ1-5; the match to TRBD1 covers 8 bases. This CDR3 is 16 amino acids long. V gave up 3 bases and J gave up 7 bases; unmatched junction bases: 11. CDR1 ENHRY and CDR2 SYGVKD come from the germline V gene. The chain's CDR3 is CAISDSQGEEVQPQHF. As DNA, the CDR3 is TGTGCCATCAGTGATTCACAGGGGGAAGAGGTCCAGCCCCAGCATTTT.

In regard to this clone: Other nucleotide sequences from this sample produce the same CDR3. The chain couples TRBV30 to TRBJ1-1, with 8 positions matching TRBD1. The CDR3 spans 13 residues. V trimming: 3 bases; J trimming: 1 base; junction bases outside the gene matches: 1. CDR1 GTSNPN and CDR2 SVGIG come from the germline V gene (reference sequence). Here the CDR3 reads CAWSDRGNTEAFF. As DNA, the CDR3 is TGTGCCTGGAGCGACAGGGGGAACACTGAAGCTTTCTTT.

Of note for this clone: At one end, the junction sequence differs from germline, possibly due to a read error. The V gene is TRBV20-1, the J gene TRBJ2-3; D is possibly TRBD2 (5 bases). Germline V lookup: CDR1 DFQATT, CDR2 SNEGSKA (reference sequence). This CDR3 is built from 10 residues. The CDR3 spells CSALPGTRYF. CDR3 sequence (DNA): TGCAGTGCCCTCCCGGGAACGCGGTATTTT.

Here the CDR3 DNA reads TGTGCCAGCAGCCCCGAGGGAGCAGGGAGTGAAAAACTGTTTTTT. Residues: CASSPEGAGSEKLFF. The gene calls are TRBV13 and TRBJ1-4; D is possibly TRBD1 (5 bases). The length of the CDR3 is 15 residues. The V end lost 5 bases, the J end lost 7 bases, and 17 bases lay between the germline ends. Germline CDR1 PRHDT, CDR2 FYEKMQ (reference sequence). Full variable domain (remainder filled in from reference TRBV13 and TRBJ1-4): AAGVIQSPRHLIKEKRETATLKCYPIPRHDTVYWYQQGPGQDPQFLISFYEKMQSDKGSIPDRFSAQQFSDYHSELNMSSLELGDSALYFCASSPEGAGSEKLFFGSGTQLSVL.

In the case of this clone: The identical CDR3 is also encoded by other nucleotide sequences in the sample. This sequence joins TRBV30 and TRBJ2-1; D perhaps matches TRBD2 (5 bases). V lost 0 bases, J lost 4 bases, and 13 bases lay in between. CDR1 and CDR2 (germline): GTSNPN, SVGIG (reference sequence). The CDR3 spans 15 residues. This CDR3 is CAWSVRSGTYNEQFF. DNA for the CDR3: TGTGCCTGGAGTGTACGGAGCGGAACTTACAATGAGCAGTTCTTC.

The rearrangement links TRBV5-6 to TRBJ2-7; perhaps TRBD1 as D (5 bases). Germline V gene sequence: CDR1 SGHDT, CDR2 YYEEEE. This CDR3 has 14 amino acids. Trimming pared 0 bases from V and 7 bases from J, leaving 14 bases between. The CDR3 spells CASSLGQMSEEQYF. Here the CDR3 DNA reads TGTGCCAGCAGCTTGGGACAGATGAGTGAAGAGCAGTACTTC.

CDR3 sequence: CASGGLVGNTIYF. CDR3 coding DNA: TGTGCCTCCGGGGGTTTGGTTGGAAACACCATATATTTT. The V call is TRBV6-6, the J call TRBJ1-3; D is possibly TRBD1 (5 bases). Germline V gene sequence: CDR1 MNHNY, CDR2 SVGAGI (reference sequence). V shed 11 bases and J shed 3 bases, with 14 bases lying between them. The length of the CDR3 is 13 residues.

The chain recombines TRBV2 with TRBJ2-5; tentatively, D is TRBD2 (7 bases). The germline V and J ends were trimmed by 11 bases and 5 bases, with 15 bases remaining between them. Germline V gene sequence: CDR1 SNHLY, CDR2 FYNNEI. CDR3 length: 12 amino acids. The CDR3 sequence: CAGTFGGETQYF. CDR3 sequence (DNA): TGTGCCGGGACATTCGGGGGGGAGACCCAGTACTTC.

This rearrangement joins TRBV10-3 to TRBJ2-1; TRBD1 matches 7 bases. This CDR3 contains 11 residues. Looked up from germline, CDR1 is ENHRY and CDR2 is SYGVKD. The V gene end was trimmed by 11 bases and the J gene end by 10 bases; junction bases not matched to a gene: 8. CDR3 sequence: CASTQGEEQFF. The CDR3 DNA reads TGTGCCTCCACCCAGGGGGAGGAGCAGTTCTTC.

The chain employs TRBV4-1 and TRBJ1-5; the match to TRBD1 covers 11 bases. The V and J ends lost 4 bases and 3 bases, in that order; junction bases with no gene match: 2. CDR1 and CDR2 from the germline V gene are MGHRA and YSYEKL. CDR3 size: 15 residues. The DNA for the CDR3 is TGCGCCAGCAGCCGCGGACAGGGGGCCAATCAGCCCCAGCATTTT. Protein product: CASSRGQGANQPQHF.

In DNA, the CDR3 is TGTGCCAGCAGTACTCCGACAGGGGCCAACGTCCTGACTTTC. Encoded protein: CASSTPTGANVLTF. The chain joins TRBV28 to TRBJ2-6; unclear D gene. V lost 5 bases and J lost 4, with 9 bases in between. Germline CDR1 reads MDHEN; CDR2 reads SYDVKM. The length of the CDR3 is 14 residues.

The V gene is TRBV9, the J gene TRBJ2-5, with D possibly being TRBD1 (6 bases). Deletions cut 4 bases from V and 2 bases from J, with 15 bases between. The CDR3 length is 15 residues. The V gene's germline CDR1 is SGDLS and CDR2 YYNGEE. For the CDR3, the DNA is TGTGCCAGCAGCCCTCCCCCCAGGGGACAAGAGACCCAGTACTTC. Its translation: CASSPPPRGQETQYF.